Presented here are 27 T cell receptor beta chains from one specimen sequenced in a study of a mutant IDH1 vaccine in newly diagnosed glioma (dated by TCRdb to the early 2020s). For these receptors, no antigen is known. The intended sense of this specimen's time point label: week 11, during vaccination. A 20-mer mutant IDH1 peptide at 300 micrograms in Montanide made up each vaccine dose, which was injected subcutaneously together with topical imiquimod. Receptor amplification or capture employed the immunoSEQ multiplex PCR assay. TCRdb obtained this table from immuneACCESS and retained in-frame rearrangements with V and J assigned. These tables miss some clones; where compared with another copy, unresolved V genes account for less than half of the shortfall, and the remainder is unexplained. A total of about 36,000 clones appear in this sample, about 80% of them only once. The ten largest clones take up roughly 16% of the sample.

Sequences were derived from peripheral blood mononuclear cells (PBMCs), sampled from a glioma patient whose treatment included an IDH1 peptide vaccine. The receptors shown here come from a woman aged 25-40 years with glioma. Some clones in this sample may be carry-over from other donors' samples.

This sequence joins TRBV13 and TRBJ2-5; D is ambiguous. The V gene lost 0 bases and the J gene lost 3 bases, with 5 bases spanning the gap. Germline loops: CDR1 PRHDT, CDR2 FYEKMQ (reference sequence). This CDR3 is 13 amino acids long. The CDR3 region has the DNA TGTGCCAGCAGCTTAGGGGGGAAAGAGACCCAGTACTTC. The encoded protein is CASSLGGKETQYF.

The V and J genes are TRBV5-4 and TRBJ2-2; TRBD1 is a possible D gene (6 bases). With 4 bases removed from V and 5 bases from J, the gap between germline ends came to 15 bases. This CDR3 is built from 15 residues. CDR1 and CDR2 from the germline V gene are SGHNT and YYREEE (reference sequence). Here the CDR3 reads CASSLDRISTGELFF. Here the CDR3 DNA reads TGTGCCAGCAGCCTTGACAGGATCTCGACCGGGGAGCTGTTTTTT.

The chain carries TRBV7-8 and TRBJ2-2; TRBD2 matches at 7 bases. Germline V lookup: CDR1 SGHVS, CDR2 FQNEAQ. After removal of 7 bases from V and 5 bases from J, the junction contained 16 bases not matched to a gene. This CDR3 is built from 17 residues. The CDR3 is CASTPSWGGSGTGELFF. The CDR3 region has the DNA TGTGCCAGCACCCCCAGCTGGGGAGGGTCGGGTACCGGGGAGCTGTTTTTT.

The chain recombines TRBV19 with TRBJ2-1; weak D call: TRBD2 (6 bases). Trimming took off 6 bases at V and 3 bases at J, with 15 bases between the two ends. The CDR3 length is 15 residues. In germline, CDR1 is LNHDA, CDR2 SQIVND (reference sequence). CDR3 nucleotide sequence: TGTGCCAGTAGGGCTTGGCGGGGTCGCTACAATGAGCAGTTCTTC. It specifies CASRAWRGRYNEQFF.

The CDR3 here is CASSTPGRDVISSSNQPQHF. Written as DNA, the CDR3 is TGTGCCAGCAGCACCCCGGGGAGGGATGTAATAAGTTCAAGCAATCAGCCCCAGCATTTT. The chain links TRBV21-1 to TRBJ1-5. TRBV21-1 is a documented pseudogene. This CDR3 comprises 20 residues.

This chain connects TRBV10-3 to TRBJ1-4; D remains unclear. Germline assignment: CDR1 ENHRY and CDR2 SYGVKD. This CDR3 comprises 14 residues. V was trimmed by 3 bases and J by 4 bases, leaving 9 bases between them. CDR3: CAISDRRLNEKLFF. The CDR3 DNA is TGTGCCATCAGTGACCGGCGGCTTAATGAAAAACTGTTTTTT.

The table lists this clone with a few counts. The chain has TRBV2 and TRBJ1-5, with 7 bases that match TRBD1. The CDR3 extends over 15 amino acids. Germline V lookup: CDR1 SNHLY, CDR2 FYNNEI. The V and J ends lost 8 bases and 4 bases, in that order; junction bases with no gene match: 11. The CDR3 sequence: CASARQGMGNQPQHF. As DNA, the CDR3 is TGTGCCAGCGCGAGACAGGGTATGGGGAATCAGCCCCAGCATTTT.

The V gene is TRBV5-5, the J gene TRBJ2-5; the match to TRBD2 covers 8 bases. The CDR3 is 17 residues long. Trimming took 4 bases from V and 5 from J; bases not matched to a gene: 16. From germline, CDR1 is SGHKS and CDR2 YYEKEE (reference sequence). The CDR3 here is CASSPGKTSAPKETQYF. CDR3 bases: TGTGCCAGCAGCCCCGGGAAGACTAGCGCCCCCAAGGAGACCCAGTACTTC.

The table lists this clone with a few counts. The genes are TRBV4-2 and TRBJ2-7, with D possibly being TRBD2 (5 bases). The ends were cut back, 0 bases at V and 0 bases at J, with 9 bases in the middle. Germline V CDR1 and CDR2: LGHNA, YNFKEQ. CDR3 length: 15 residues. The CDR3 protein is CASSQELASSYEQYF. The CDR3 coding sequence is TGTGCCAGCAGCCAAGAGTTAGCGAGCTCCTACGAGCAGTACTTC.

The chain joins TRBV7-9 to TRBJ1-1, with D possibly being TRBD1 (6 bases). The V gene's germline CDR1 is SEHNR and CDR2 FQNEAQ (reference sequence). The CDR3 has 14 residues. V gave up 5 bases and J gave up 3 bases, with 13 bases separating them. CDR3 sequence reads: CASSADRLHTEAFF. For the CDR3, the DNA is TGTGCCAGCAGCGCCGACAGGCTTCACACTGAAGCTTTCTTT.

V usage is TRBV5-1 and J usage is TRBJ2-2; 8 nucleotides match TRBD1. There are 15 residues in the CDR3. With 2 bases clipped from V and 0 bases from J, the junction kept 0 bases outside the gene matches. From germline, CDR1 is SGHRS and CDR2 YFSETQ. The CDR3 nucleotides read TGCGCCAGCAGCTTACAGGGGGCGAACACCGGGGAGCTGTTTTTT. It specifies CASSLQGANTGELFF.

The chain links TRBV5-1 to TRBJ2-7; D is ambiguous. Germline V CDR1 and CDR2: SGHRS, YFSETQ. The CDR3 is made up of 13 amino acids. V was shortened by 3 bases and J by 7 bases, with 14 bases between the two germline ends. As DNA, the CDR3 is TGCGCCAGCAGCTATACCTCCCCTTGGGAGCAGTACTTC. Its protein is CASSYTSPWEQYF.

This sequence joins TRBV19 and TRBJ1-5; TRBD1 is a possible D gene (5 bases). CDR1 is LNHDA and CDR2 is SQIVND in the germline V gene (reference sequence). CDR3 length equals 13 residues. V was cut by 7 bases and J by 3 bases, with 10 bases left in between. CDR3 in amino acids: CASKGYINQPQHF. The DNA for the CDR3 is TGTGCCAGTAAGGGGTACATCAATCAGCCCCAGCATTTT. The whole variable domain, remainder taken from reference TRBV19 and TRBJ1-5, is DGGITQSPKYLFRKEGQNVTLSCEQNLNHDAMYWYRQDPGQGLRLIYYSQIVNDFQKGDIAEGYSVSREKKESFPLTVTSAQKNPTAFYLCASKGYINQPQHFGDGTRLSIL.

The V call is TRBV5-6, the J call TRBJ2-2, with unresolved D. The CDR3 loop spans 14 amino acids. The V gene's germline CDR1 is SGHDT and CDR2 YYEEEE. Deletions cut 1 base from V and 8 bases from J, with 12 bases between. CDR3 residues: CASSLPMRWGELFF. The CDR3 bases are TGTGCCAGCAGCTTGCCCATGCGTTGGGGGGAGCTGTTTTTT.

This clone was counted once. The genes are TRBV4-1 and TRBJ2-7; D is possibly TRBD2 (6 bases). Germline-derived CDR1 and CDR2 are MGHRA and YSYEKL. CDR3 length: 14 amino acids. Trimming removed 3 bases at V and 3 bases at J, with 12 bases between. Here the CDR3 reads CASSHPNGGYEQYF. DNA of the CDR3: TGCGCCAGCAGCCACCCTAACGGGGGCTACGAGCAGTACTTC.

The chain has TRBV6-1 and TRBJ1-2; D unresolved. V shed 2 bases and J shed 1 base, with 8 bases lying between them. Germline loops: CDR1 MNHNS, CDR2 SASEGT. The CDR3 is 14 residues long. CDR3 in amino acids: CASSEPGLNYGYTF. DNA of the CDR3: TGTGCCAGCAGTGAACCCGGCCTTAACTATGGCTACACCTTC.

This clone was seen once. The V gene is TRBV5-6, the J gene TRBJ1-2; TRBD1 is a possible D gene (6 bases). This CDR3 contains 14 residues. V gave up 4 bases and J gave up 0 bases, with 10 bases separating them. Per the germline V gene, CDR1 is SGHDT and CDR2 is YYEEEE. The CDR3 spells CASSPQGPNYGYTF. The CDR3 DNA is TGTGCCAGCAGCCCACAGGGACCTAACTATGGCTACACCTTC.

The rearrangement uses TRBV5-1 and TRBJ2-1; 9 nucleotides align to TRBD1. The germline V gene encodes CDR1 SGHRS and CDR2 YFSETQ. The CDR3 length is 15 residues. Trimming at V came to 4 bases and at J to 7 bases, leaving 9 bases not matched to a gene. CDR3 sequence (DNA): TGCGCCAGCAGCGTGGCGGGACAGGGTGTAAATGAGCAGTTCTTC. Amino acid sequence: CASSVAGQGVNEQFF.

In DNA, the CDR3 is TGTGCCAGCAGCCCGGGAGCAGGGGTAAACTATGGCTACACCTTC. It yields the protein CASSPGAGVNYGYTF. This chain joins TRBV5-5 and TRBJ1-2; possibly TRBD1 for D (6 bases). Germline-derived CDR1 and CDR2 are SGHKS and YYEKEE (reference sequence). The V end was cut by 4 bases, the J end by 2 bases, with 15 bases between. This CDR3 has 15 amino acids.

The rearrangement joins TRBV30 to TRBJ2-1; D may be TRBD1 (6 bases). The V gene's germline CDR1 is GTSNPN and CDR2 SVGIG (reference sequence). This CDR3 region has 13 residues. Trimming took off 0 bases at V and 10 bases at J, with 13 bases between the two ends. In DNA, the CDR3 is TGTGCCTGGAGTGTACGGGTGGACAGAGAGCAGTTCTTC. Its translation is CAWSVRVDREQFF.

The V call is TRBV11-2, the J call TRBJ2-3; D is perhaps TRBD2 (5 bases). Trimming stripped 5 bases from V and 5 bases from J, with 5 bases between. The CDR3 length is 11 residues. The germline gives CDR1 SGHAT, CDR2 FQNNGV. The CDR3 DNA is TGTGCCAGCAGCGGGAGAGATACGCAGTATTTT. Its translation: CASSGRDTQYF.

This chain connects TRBV4-1 to TRBJ2-1; TRBD2 agrees at 10 bases. This CDR3 comprises 18 residues. V was pared by 4 bases and J by 0 bases, with 9 bases of the junction left unmatched. From germline, CDR1 is MGHRA and CDR2 YSYEKL. CDR3 sequence: CASSLRLAGGSSYNEQFF. The CDR3 coding sequence is TGCGCCAGCAGCCTGCGACTAGCGGGTGGGAGCTCCTACAATGAGCAGTTCTTC.

This clone was recorded once. The chain couples TRBV7-2 to TRBJ2-3; no clear D. This CDR3 is built from 15 residues. The germline V gene has CDR1 SGHTA and CDR2 FQGNSA. Trimming removed 0 bases at V and 0 bases at J, with 7 bases between. The CDR3 DNA sequence: TGTGCCAGCAGCTTAGCCAGCTATAGCACAGATACGCAGTATTTT. As protein: CASSLASYSTDTQYF.

The sample holds one count of this clone. CDR3 in DNA: TGCGCCAGCAGTGAAGTTCCTAACTATGGCTACACCTTC. Translating gives CASSEVPNYGYTF. The V and J genes are TRBV10-2 and TRBJ1-2; D unclear. V lost 3 bases to trimming and J lost 0 bases, with 5 bases between them. The CDR3 covers 13 residues. The germline CDR1 and CDR2 sequences are WSHSY and SAAADI.

The V call is TRBV2, the J call TRBJ2-5; 7 nucleotides match TRBD2. This CDR3 comprises 13 residues. V shed 6 bases, J shed 2 bases, and the junction held 3 bases outside the gene matches. The germline CDR1 and CDR2 sequences are SNHLY and FYNNEI. In DNA form, the CDR3 reads TGTGCCAGCAGGGGGGGGTGGCAAGAGACCCAGTACTTC. This gives the protein CASRGGWQETQYF. The variable domain in full, with the rest retrieved from reference TRBV2 and TRBJ2-5, is EPEVTQTPSHQVTQMGQEVILRCVPISNHLYFYWYRQILGQKVEFLVSFYNNEISEKSEIFDDQFSVERPDGSNFTLKIRSTKLEDSAMYFCASRGGWQETQYFGPGTRLLVL.

This clone was seen just once. The rearrangement joins TRBV7-8 to TRBJ1-2, with TRBD1 as a possible D gene (5 bases). V lost 1 base and J lost 7, with 10 bases in between. Germline V gives CDR1 SGHVS, CDR2 FQNEAQ. This CDR3 region has 13 residues. The DNA of the CDR3 is TGTGCCAGCAGCTTAGATGCAGGGCTTGGCTACACCTTC. Encoded protein: CASSLDAGLGYTF.

This clone was counted only a few times. The DNA for the CDR3 is TGTGCCAGCCAAATGATAGCCCTACAGCAGTACTTC. Amino acids: CASQMIALQQYF. The chain couples TRBV2 to TRBJ2-7; no firm D call. CDR3 length equals 12 residues. Germline V gene sequence: CDR1 SNHLY, CDR2 FYNNEI. V dropped 8 bases and J dropped 8 bases, with 16 bases sitting between them.